The rows below give T cell receptor beta chains drawn from one sample of a study of shared clonotypes between healthy human individuals. Some clones are missing from TCRdb's copy, which holds only in-frame ones; the method was immunoSEQ multiplex PCR. The data hold hundreds of thousands of clones, with about 74% observed a single time. Material for sequencing was memory CD4+ T cells sorted from blood. The receptors stem from a young woman in good health. CDR3s include the opening cysteine and the closing phenylalanine or tryptophan. A D gene is named only where the DNA matches it firmly. Clone size appears in some rows only: once, few, many, or a class for an expanded clone.

clone_size,j_call,d_call,v_call,cdr3_aa,cdr3_nt
-,TRBJ2-1,TRBD2,TRBV28,CASDSGRSQQFF,TGTGCCAGCGATAGCGGGAGGTCCCAGCAGTTCTTC
few,TRBJ1-1,TRBD1,TRBV11-2,CASSLTGTAFF,TGTGCCAGCAGCTTGACAGGGACAGCTTTCTTT
-,TRBJ2-7,-,TRBV28,CASSLPGGPGEQYF,TGTGCCAGCAGTCTCCCGGGGGGCCCAGGGGAGCAGTACTTC
-,TRBJ1-5,-,TRBV19,CASSLGGVRQPQHF,TGTGCCAGTAGCCTCGGGGGGGTGAGGCAGCCCCAGCATTTT
-,TRBJ1-1,-,TRBV28,CASSFDRTTEAFF,TGTGCCAGCAGTTTTGACAGGACAACTGAAGCTTTCTTT
-,TRBJ2-5,-,TRBV7-9,CASSSTGNWQETQYF,TGTGCCAGCAGCTCAACAGGGAACTGGCAAGAGACCCAGTACTTC
-,TRBJ1-1,-,TRBV19,CASSIADMNTEAFF,TGTGCCAGTAGTATAGCCGATATGAACACTGAAGCTTTCTTT
few,TRBJ2-1,TRBD1,TRBV29-1,CSAGTGWGDEQFF,TGCAGCGCCGGGACAGGTTGGGGGGATGAGCAGTTCTTC
once,TRBJ1-1,-,TRBV6-1,CASTLGGGMNTEAFF,TGTGCCAGCACGTTGGGGGGCGGGATGAACACTGAAGCTTTCTTT
-,TRBJ2-3,-,TRBV7-2,CASSILRVDTQYF,TGTGCCAGCAGCATACTCAGGGTTGATACGCAGTATTTT
-,TRBJ2-5,TRBD1,TRBV28,CASVGTVVQETQYF,TGTGCCAGCGTCGGGACAGTAGTACAAGAGACCCAGTACTTC
-,TRBJ2-5,-,TRBV9,CASSVAGTDETQYF,TGTGCCAGCAGCGTAGCGGGGACCGATGAGACCCAGTACTTC
many,TRBJ1-1,-,TRBV7-8,CASSRGGTEAFF,TGTGCCAGCAGCCGGGGAGGGACTGAAGCTTTCTTT
-,TRBJ1-1,-,TRBV18,CASSPGGVLVSRTEAFF,TGTGCCAGCTCACCAGGAGGGGTCTTGGTTTCTCGCACTGAAGCTTTCTTT
-,TRBJ2-3,-,TRBV30,CAWSSGASDTQYF,TGTGCCTGGAGTTCTGGCGCTTCAGATACGCAGTATTTT
-,TRBJ2-1,TRBD1,TRBV5-4,CASSFDPTGSSYNEQFF,TGTGCCAGCAGCTTCGACCCGACAGGGAGCTCCTACAATGAGCAGTTCTTC
-,TRBJ2-7,-,TRBV4-1,CASSLWAGLHEQYF,TGCGCCAGCAGCCTTTGGGCAGGTCTTCACGAGCAGTACTTC